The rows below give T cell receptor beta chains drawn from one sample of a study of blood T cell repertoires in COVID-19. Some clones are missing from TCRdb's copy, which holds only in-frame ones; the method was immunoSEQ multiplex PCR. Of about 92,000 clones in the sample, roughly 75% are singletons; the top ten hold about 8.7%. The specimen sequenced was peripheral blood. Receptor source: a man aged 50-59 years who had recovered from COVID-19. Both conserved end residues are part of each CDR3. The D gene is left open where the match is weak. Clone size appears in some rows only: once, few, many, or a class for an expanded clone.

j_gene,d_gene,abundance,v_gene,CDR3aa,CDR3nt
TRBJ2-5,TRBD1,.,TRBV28,CASSLWGQVQETQYF,TGTGCCAGCAGTTTATGGGGACAGGTCCAAGAGACCCAGTACTTC
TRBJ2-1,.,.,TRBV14,CASSLTRIHEQFF,TGTGCCAGCAGCCTTACTAGAATCCATGAGCAGTTCTTC
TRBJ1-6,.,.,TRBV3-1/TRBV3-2,CASSPRRDGSSPLHF,TGTGCCAGCAGCCCACGAAGGGACGGGAGTTCACCCCTCCACTTT
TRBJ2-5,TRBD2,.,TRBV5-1,CASSPRLAQLQETQYF,TGCGCCAGCAGCCCCCGACTAGCGCAACTCCAAGAGACCCAGTACTTC
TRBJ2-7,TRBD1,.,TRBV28,CASRGTGSSYEQYF,TGTGCCAGCAGGGGGACAGGTTCCTCCTACGAGCAGTACTTC
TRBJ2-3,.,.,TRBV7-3,CASSLMGGTDTQYF,TGTGCCAGCAGCTTAATGGGAGGAACAGATACGCAGTATTTT
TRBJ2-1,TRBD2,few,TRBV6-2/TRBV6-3,CASSYEGSGEGNEQFF,TGTGCCAGCAGTTACGAGGGGAGCGGGGAGGGCAATGAGCAGTTCTTC
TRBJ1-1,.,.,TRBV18,CASSPITGWTGAFF,TGTGCCAGCTCACCAATTACAGGGTGGACGGGAGCTTTCTTT
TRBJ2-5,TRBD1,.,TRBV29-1,CSVEDPDRDIQETQYF,TGCAGCGTTGAAGATCCGGACAGGGATATCCAAGAGACCCAGTACTTC
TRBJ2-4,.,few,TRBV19,CASSISSGFKKHIQYF,TGTGCCAGTAGTATATCCAGCGGCTTTAAAAAGCACATTCAGTACTTC
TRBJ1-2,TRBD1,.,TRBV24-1,CATSDGTGGGYTF,TGTGCCACCAGTGATGGGACAGGAGGTGGCTACACCTTC
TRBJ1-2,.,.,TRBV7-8,CASSSGLPDSNYGYTF,TGTGCCAGCAGCTCGGGACTCCCTGACTCTAACTATGGCTACACCTTC
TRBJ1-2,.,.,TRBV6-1,CASSEQGNYGYTF,TGTGCCAGCAGTGAACAGGGCAACTATGGCTACACCTTC
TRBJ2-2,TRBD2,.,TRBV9,CASSVGASGETGELFF,TGTGCCAGCAGCGTAGGGGCTAGCGGGGAAACCGGGGAGCTGTTTTTT
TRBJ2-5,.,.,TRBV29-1,CSVSSETQYF,TGCAGCGTTTCATCAGAGACCCAGTACTTC
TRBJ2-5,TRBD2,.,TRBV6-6,CASTGGEGVRIETQYF,TGTGCCAGCACGGGGGGTGAAGGGGTTAGAATAGAGACCCAGTACTTC
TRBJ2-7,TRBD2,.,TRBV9,CASSALSGMGYEQYF,TGTGCCAGCAGCGCTCTCAGCGGGATGGGCTACGAGCAGTACTTC
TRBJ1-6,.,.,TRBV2,CASSEDLLRSPLHF,TGTGCCAGCAGCGAGGATCTGCTAAGATCACCCCTCCACTTT
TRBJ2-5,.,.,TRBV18,CASSPMSTGYVKETQYF,TGTGCCAGCTCACCAATGTCTACTGGTTATGTAAAAGAGACCCAGTACTTC
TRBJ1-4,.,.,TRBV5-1,CASSLAPGGNEKLFF,TGCGCCAGCAGCTTGGCCCCGGGGGGGAATGAAAAACTGTTTTTT
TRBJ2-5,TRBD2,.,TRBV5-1,CASSLSFASGRAGRQETQYF,TGCGCCAGCAGCTTGTCATTTGCTAGCGGGAGGGCCGGGAGGCAAGAGACCCAGTACTTC
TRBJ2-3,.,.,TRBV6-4,CASSVSAGTDTQYF,TGTGCCAGCAGCGTTTCGGCGGGCACAGATACGCAGTATTTT
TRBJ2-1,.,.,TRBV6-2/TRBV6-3,CAGSSRTAGSYNEQFF,TGTGCCGGCAGTTCGAGGACAGCCGGCTCCTACAATGAGCAGTTCTTC
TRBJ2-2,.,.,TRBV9,CASSAGPAGKTGELFF,TGTGCCAGCAGCGCAGGCCCGGCAGGGAAGACCGGGGAGCTGTTTTTT
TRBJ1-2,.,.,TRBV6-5,CASSYGRGDYGYTF,TGTGCCAGCAGTTACGGCCGGGGGGACTATGGCTACACCTTC
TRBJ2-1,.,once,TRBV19,CASSPGWSSYNEQFF,TGTGCCAGTAGCCCCGGGTGGAGCTCCTACAATGAGCAGTTCTTC
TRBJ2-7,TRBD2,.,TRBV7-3,CASSLKAGSYEQYF,TGTGCCAGCAGCTTAAAAGCGGGGTCCTACGAGCAGTACTTC
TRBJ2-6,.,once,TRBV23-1,CASSQSLSPPLSGANVLTF,TGCGCCAGCAGTCAATCCCTGTCCCCCCCCCTCTCTGGGGCCAACGTCCTGACTTTC
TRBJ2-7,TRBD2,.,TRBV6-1,CASSEAGWAGVYEQYF,TGTGCCAGCAGTGAAGCGGGCTGGGCGGGGGTCTACGAGCAGTACTTC
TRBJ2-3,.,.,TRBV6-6,CASSRLFADTQYF,TGTGCCAGCAGTAGATTATTCGCAGATACGCAGTATTTT
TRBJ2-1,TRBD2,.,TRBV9,CASNGGSSYNEQFF,TGTGCCAGCAATGGCGGGAGCTCCTACAATGAGCAGTTCTTC
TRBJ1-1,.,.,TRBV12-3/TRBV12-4,CASSRLGGTEAFF,TGTGCCAGCAGTAGGCTGGGGGGAACTGAAGCTTTCTTT